One sample yielded the 7 T cell receptor beta chains listed below, sequenced in a study of blood T cell repertoires in COVID-19. The protocol was immunoSEQ multiplex PCR, while the TCRdb copy is restricted to in-frame clones and leaves out a portion. The repertoire includes fewer than 350,000 clones, 70% to 90% of them detected once, and around 2.1% sits in the top ten. Sequences were obtained from peripheral blood. These receptors all stem from a woman in her twenties or thirties who had recovered from COVID-19.

This clone was detected only a few times. The sample contains more than one DNA sequence encoding this CDR3. This sequence joins TRBV6-1 and TRBJ1-2; D is unresolved. With 1 base removed from V and 4 bases from J, the gap between germline ends came to 4 bases. The CDR3 is 12 amino acids. The germline CDR1 and CDR2 sequences are MNHNS and SASEGT. The CDR3 protein is CASSEVSYGYTF. The CDR3 DNA reads TGTGCCAGCAGTGAAGTATCCTATGGCTACACCTTC.

The chain has TRBV3-1 (or the pseudogene TRBV3-2) and TRBJ1-6, with D possibly being TRBD1 (5 bases). Between the trimmed V and J ends, which lost 5 bases and 2 bases, there was a span of 13 bases. The CDR3 runs to 16 residues. The V gene's germline CDR1 is LGHDT and CDR2 YNNKEL (reference sequence). CDR3 region: CASSRDWGAYNSPLHF. The CDR3, as DNA: TGTGCCAGCAGCAGGGATTGGGGGGCCTATAATTCACCCCTCCACTTT.

The rearrangement uses TRBV20-1 and TRBJ2-7; possible D gene TRBD1, 5 bases. The V end was cut by 6 bases, the J end by 2 bases, with 8 bases between. The germline CDR1 and CDR2 sequences are DFQATT and SNEGSKA (reference sequence). There are 11 residues in the CDR3. CDR3 nucleotides: TGCAGTGCCACGACAGCCTACGAGCAGTACTTC. Residues: CSATTAYEQYF.

The chain is built from TRBV10-3 and TRBJ2-3; 8 positions match TRBD2. The junction had 6 bases not matched to a gene; V was cut back by 3 bases and J by 1 base. The germline gives CDR1 ENHRY, CDR2 SYGVKD. The CDR3 sequence is 16 residues long. The CDR3 region is CAISDQRERGTDTQYF. In DNA form, the CDR3 reads TGTGCCATCAGTGACCAGCGGGAGAGGGGCACAGATACGCAGTATTTT.

The genes are TRBV5-1 and TRBJ1-3; no reliable D call. Trimming removed 0 bases from V and 2 bases from J, with 12 bases in between. Germline CDR1 reads SGHRS; CDR2 reads YFSETQ. The CDR3 runs to 16 residues. Here the CDR3 DNA reads TGCGCCAGCAGCTTGGATCATCGAGGCCCTGGAAACACCATATATTTT. It yields the protein CASSLDHRGPGNTIYF.

This rearrangement joins TRBV5-1 to TRBJ2-7; TRBD1 matches 10 bases. V was pared by 7 bases and J by 1 base, with 5 bases of the junction left unmatched. CDR3 length: 14 residues. Germline V CDR1 and CDR2: SGHRS, YFSETQ. CDR3 in amino acids: CASGSGQGSYEQYF. The DNA for the CDR3 is TGCGCCAGCGGATCGGGACAGGGGTCCTACGAGCAGTACTTC.

V gene TRBV12-3 or TRBV12-4 combines with J gene TRBJ1-1; D is unresolved. The CDR3 covers 13 residues. The germline V and J ends were trimmed by 2 bases and 1 base, with 5 bases remaining between them. The CDR3 DNA sequence: TGTGCCAGCAGTTTACACGGGAACACTGAAGCTTTCTTT. Its protein product is CASSLHGNTEAFF.